The T cell receptor (beta chain) described here comes from a study of T cell responses to AZD1222 COVID-19 vaccine. The method was immunoSEQ multiplex PCR; TCRdb's version includes in-frame clones alone and lacks a portion of them. The sample holds about 180,000 clones, just over 85% seen once. Study observations and caveats: Spike-specific TCR breadth and depth both grew after two AZD1222 doses. The donor group comprised mostly white British people and more females; the analysis possibly underestimated clonal diversity.

About this clone itself: The antigen remains unidentified.

This clonotype was obtained from an adult in good health. The source material was peripheral blood, sampled on day 0 of AZD1222 vaccination.

The CDR3: CASSWGQGVSYEQYF. The CDR3 nucleotides read TGCGCCAGCAGCTGGGGACAGGGAGTCTCCTACGAGCAGTACTTC. The gene calls are TRBV10-1 and TRBJ2-7, with 9 bases that match TRBD1. This CDR3 is 15 amino acids long. V dropped 6 bases and J dropped 0; count of bases not matched to a gene: 6. CDR1 and CDR2 from the germline V gene are WNHNN and SYGVQD (reference sequence).